The 14 T cell receptor beta chains in this list originate from one sample, sequenced in a study of T cells after yellow fever vaccination. Each CDR3 protein gets one entry after TCRdb re-called the 5' RACE reads with MiXCR. Here the sample spans about 340,000 distinct CDR3 sequences, approximately 13% being singletons. Sequences were derived from CD4+ T cells sorted from PBMCs, sampled 15 days after the yellow fever booster vaccination. The source of these receptors is a man younger than 35 who received the YFV17D yellow fever vaccine.

The rearrangement uses TRBV5-1 and TRBJ1-1; a possible D gene is TRBD1 (6 bases). CDR3 size: 15 residues. Germline loops: CDR1 SGHRS, CDR2 YFSETQ. The ends were cut back, 3 bases at V and 6 bases at J, with 18 bases in the middle. The CDR3 sequence is CASSWAGQSSAEAFF. CDR3 in DNA: TGCGCCAGCAGCTGGGCCGGACAGTCTAGTGCTGAAGCTTTCTTT. Full variable domain (missing parts from reference TRBV5-1 and TRBJ1-1): KAGVTQTPRYLIKTRGQQVTLSCSPISGHRSVSWYQQTPGQGLQFLFEYFSETQRNKGNFPGRFSGRQFSNSRSEMNVSTLELGDSALYLCASSWAGQSSAEAFFGQGTRLTVV.

At least ten counts were recorded for this clonotype. This chain connects TRBV29-1 to TRBJ2-1; 11 nucleotides match TRBD2. Germline CDR1 SQVTM, CDR2 ANQGSEA. Unmatched junction bases numbered 4, after V lost 2 bases and J lost 4 bases. The CDR3 is 15 amino acids. The CDR3 is CSVESSGGAYNEQFF. The CDR3 coding sequence is TGCAGCGTTGAAAGTAGCGGGGGGGCTTACAATGAGCAGTTCTTC.

The chain joins TRBV6-5 to TRBJ2-5; 7 bases fit TRBD1. The V segment lost 2 bases and the J segment 3 bases; nucleotides outside the gene matches: 12. Germline V gene data show CDR1 as MNHEY and CDR2 as SVGAGI. CDR3 length equals 17 residues. The DNA for the CDR3 is TGTGCCAGCAGTTACGGGGCCAGGGGGTCCCCTAAAGAGACCCAGTACTTC. Its translation: CASSYGARGSPKETQYF.

The rearrangement uses TRBV6-4 and TRBJ1-1; perhaps TRBD1 as D (5 bases). CDR3 length equals 13 residues. Germline V lookup: CDR1 MRHNA, CDR2 SNTAGT. With 0 bases removed from V and 3 bases from J, the gap between germline ends came to 5 bases. CDR3 bases: TGTGCCAGCAGTGACTCAGGGGACACTGAAGCTTTCTTT. This codes for CASSDSGDTEAFF.

This clonotype came up many times. The chain combines TRBV10-3 with TRBJ1-2, with D maybe TRBD1 (5 bases). The CDR3 is 14 amino acids. Germline CDR1 and CDR2: ENHRY and SYGVKD. Trimming stripped 8 bases from V and 0 bases from J, with 13 bases between. CDR3 loop: CAISWDGSNYGYTF. CDR3 nucleotides: TGTGCCATCTCCTGGGACGGATCTAACTATGGCTACACCTTC.

The sample holds a few counts of this clonotype. The V and J genes are TRBV6-6 and TRBJ2-1; D might be TRBD1 or TRBD2, each matching 7 bases. The CDR3 totals 14 residues. Trimming took 8 bases from V and 1 from J, leaving 12 bases between them. CDR1 is MNHNY, CDR2 SVGAGI, per germline (reference sequence). For the CDR3, the DNA is TGTGCCAGCCAGGGGGGGGCTTCCTACAATGAGCAGTTCTTC. This gives the protein CASQGGASYNEQFF.

The CDR3 bases are TGTGCCAGCAGTCCGGGATCTTGGACTGGAAACACCATATATTTT. It encodes CASSPGSWTGNTIYF. The chain employs TRBV12-3 or TRBV12-4 and TRBJ1-3; D is unclear. Trimming removed 5 bases from V and 2 bases from J, with 13 bases in between. The CDR3 covers 15 residues.

The table lists this clonotype with a few counts. The chain carries TRBV6-1 and TRBJ2-3; D remains unclear. Germline lookup yields CDR1 MNHNS and CDR2 SASEGT. Trimming left V 2 bases short and J 0 bases short, with 9 bases between. CDR3 size: 15 residues. Written as DNA, the CDR3 is TGTGCCAGCAGTGAATCAACAGCTAGCACAGATACGCAGTATTTT. This codes for CASSESTASTDTQYF.

The chain has TRBV5-5 and TRBJ1-5, with D possibly TRBD1 on 5 matching bases. This CDR3 is built from 16 residues. V was clipped by 0 bases and J by 4 bases, with 14 bases between them. The V gene's germline CDR1 is SGHKS and CDR2 YYEKEE (reference sequence). This CDR3 reads CASSLGGPVGNQPQHF. The CDR3 nucleotides are TGTGCCAGCAGCTTGGGGGGCCCAGTAGGAAATCAGCCCCAGCATTTT.

The CDR3 reads CASSLWTDYGYTF. The CDR3 DNA is TGTGCCAGCAGCCTCTGGACAGACTATGGCTACACCTTC. The V call is TRBV3-1, the J call TRBJ1-2, with TRBD1 as a possible D gene (6 bases). The CDR3 is made up of 13 amino acids. V was trimmed by 4 bases and J by 3 bases, leaving 9 bases between them. CDR1 LGHDT and CDR2 YNNKEL come from the germline V gene (reference sequence).

The genes are TRBV19 and TRBJ2-3, with D perhaps TRBD1 (5 bases). There are 12 residues in the CDR3. Germline V gene lookup returns CDR1 LNHDA and CDR2 SQIVND (reference sequence). V was pared by 11 bases and J by 0 bases, with 9 bases between. The CDR3 region has the DNA TGTGCCCGAGACAGAAGCACAGATACGCAGTATTTT. Encoded protein: CARDRSTDTQYF.

The CDR3 region has the DNA TGTGCCAGCACCCATGGACTCAATCAGCCCCAGCATTTT. It is translated as CASTHGLNQPQHF. The gene calls are TRBV6-2 or TRBV6-3 and TRBJ1-5; D call uncertain. The V gene's germline CDR1 is MNHEY and CDR2 SVGEGT. This CDR3 region has 13 residues. Trimming cost V 7 bases and J 3 bases, with 10 bases left between them.

This clonotype appeared many times. V usage is TRBV5-1 and J usage is TRBJ1-1; TRBD1 is a possible D gene (5 bases). The germline CDR1 and CDR2 sequences are SGHRS and YFSETQ. V was pared by 1 base and J by 6 bases, with 10 bases between. The CDR3 runs to 13 residues. In DNA, the CDR3 is TGCGCCAGCAGCTTGTCCCTGGGGGCTGAAGCTTTCTTT. It is translated as CASSLSLGAEAFF.

This chain uses TRBV20-1 with TRBJ2-7, with a tentative D call TRBD2 (6 bases). Germline values: CDR1 DFQATT, CDR2 SNEGSKA (reference sequence). V was pared by 3 bases and J by 4 bases, with 13 bases between. This CDR3 is built from 13 residues. The DNA of the CDR3 is TGCAGTGCTAGTCCCGGGCGGGGTTACGAGCAGTACGTC. This sequence encodes CSASPGRGYEQYV.